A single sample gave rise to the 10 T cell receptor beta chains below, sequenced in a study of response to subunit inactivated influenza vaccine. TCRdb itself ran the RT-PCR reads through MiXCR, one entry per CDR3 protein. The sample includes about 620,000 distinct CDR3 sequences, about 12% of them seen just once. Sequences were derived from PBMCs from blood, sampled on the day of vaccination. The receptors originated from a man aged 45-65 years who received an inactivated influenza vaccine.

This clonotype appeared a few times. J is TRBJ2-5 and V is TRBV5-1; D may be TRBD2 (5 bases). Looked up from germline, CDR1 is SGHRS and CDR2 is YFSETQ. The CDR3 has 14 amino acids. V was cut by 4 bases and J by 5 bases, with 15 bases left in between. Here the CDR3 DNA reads TGCGCCAGCAGCCAGTCCCTAGCACAGGAGACCCAGTACTTC. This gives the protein CASSQSLAQETQYF.

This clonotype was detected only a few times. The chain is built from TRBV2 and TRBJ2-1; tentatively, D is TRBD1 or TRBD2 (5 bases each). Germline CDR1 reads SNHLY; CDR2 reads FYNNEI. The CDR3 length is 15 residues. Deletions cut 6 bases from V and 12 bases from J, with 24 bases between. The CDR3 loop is CASRMTGTQKRGQFF. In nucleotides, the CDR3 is TGTGCCAGCAGGATGACCGGGACCCAGAAAAGGGGGCAGTTCTTC.

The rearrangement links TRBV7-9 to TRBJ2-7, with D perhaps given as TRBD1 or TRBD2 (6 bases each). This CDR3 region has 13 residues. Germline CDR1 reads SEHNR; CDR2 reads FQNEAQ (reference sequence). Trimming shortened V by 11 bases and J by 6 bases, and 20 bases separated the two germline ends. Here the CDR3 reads CAGGLLSGAEQYF. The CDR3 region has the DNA TGTGCCGGCGGCCTCCTGTCGGGGGCCGAGCAGTACTTC.

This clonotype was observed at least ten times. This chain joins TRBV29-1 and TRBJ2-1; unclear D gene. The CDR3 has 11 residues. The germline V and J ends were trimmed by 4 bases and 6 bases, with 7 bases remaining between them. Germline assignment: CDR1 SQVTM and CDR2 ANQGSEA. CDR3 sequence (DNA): TGCAGCGTTGTACAGCTCAATGAGCAGTTCTTC. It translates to CSVVQLNEQFF.

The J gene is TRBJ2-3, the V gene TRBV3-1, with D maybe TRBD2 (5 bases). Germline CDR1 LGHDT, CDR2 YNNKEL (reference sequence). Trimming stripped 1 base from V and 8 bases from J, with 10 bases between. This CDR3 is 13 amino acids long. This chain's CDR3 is CASSQGNGGTQYF. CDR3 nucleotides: TGTGCCAGCAGCCAAGGGAATGGAGGTACGCAGTATTTT.

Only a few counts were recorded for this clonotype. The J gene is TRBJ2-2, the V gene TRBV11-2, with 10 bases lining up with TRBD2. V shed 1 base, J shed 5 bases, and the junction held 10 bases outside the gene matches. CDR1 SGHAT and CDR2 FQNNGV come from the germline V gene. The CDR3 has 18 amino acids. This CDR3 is CASSLVSLAGVETGELFF. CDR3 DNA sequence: TGTGCCAGCAGCTTAGTTTCCCTAGCGGGAGTGGAAACCGGGGAGCTGTTTTTT.

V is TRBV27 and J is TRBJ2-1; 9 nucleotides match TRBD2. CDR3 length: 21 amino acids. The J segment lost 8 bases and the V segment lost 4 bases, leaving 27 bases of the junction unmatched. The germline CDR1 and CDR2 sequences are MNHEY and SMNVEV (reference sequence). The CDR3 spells CASSSEVWRGRLLAGRDEQFF. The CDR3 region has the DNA TGTGCCAGCAGTTCGGAAGTGTGGAGGGGGCGCCTCCTAGCGGGAAGGGATGAGCAGTTCTTC.

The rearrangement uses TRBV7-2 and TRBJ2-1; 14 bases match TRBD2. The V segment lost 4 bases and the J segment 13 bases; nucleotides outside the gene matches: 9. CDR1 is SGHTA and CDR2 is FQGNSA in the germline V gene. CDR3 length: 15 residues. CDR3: CASSSRTSGRRFQFF. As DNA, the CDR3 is TGTGCCAGCAGCTCCAGGACTAGCGGGAGGCGTTTCCAGTTCTTC. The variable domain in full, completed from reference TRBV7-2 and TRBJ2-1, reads GAGVSQSPSNKVTEKGKDVELRCDPISGHTALYWYRQSLGQGLEFLIYFQGNSAPDKSGLPSDRFSAERTGGSVSTLTIQRTQQEDSAVYLCASSSRTSGRRFQFFGPGTRLTVL.

CDR3 DNA: TGTGCCACCTCCTCCCCGGGACAGGCCTACGAGCAGTACTTC. It yields the protein CATSSPGQAYEQYF. The rearrangement uses TRBV15 and TRBJ2-7; 8 nucleotides agree with TRBD1. Germline lookup yields CDR1 LNHNV and CDR2 YYDKDF (reference sequence). The CDR3 totals 14 residues. The ends lost 8 bases at V and 2 bases at J; junction bases unmatched: 8.

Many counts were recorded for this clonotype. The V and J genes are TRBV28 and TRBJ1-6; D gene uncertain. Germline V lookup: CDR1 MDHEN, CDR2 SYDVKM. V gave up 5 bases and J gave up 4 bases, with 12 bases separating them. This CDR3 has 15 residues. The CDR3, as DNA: TGTGCCAGCAGTGCCGGCGGAGCGTATAATTCACCCCTCCACTTT. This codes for CASSAGGAYNSPLHF.